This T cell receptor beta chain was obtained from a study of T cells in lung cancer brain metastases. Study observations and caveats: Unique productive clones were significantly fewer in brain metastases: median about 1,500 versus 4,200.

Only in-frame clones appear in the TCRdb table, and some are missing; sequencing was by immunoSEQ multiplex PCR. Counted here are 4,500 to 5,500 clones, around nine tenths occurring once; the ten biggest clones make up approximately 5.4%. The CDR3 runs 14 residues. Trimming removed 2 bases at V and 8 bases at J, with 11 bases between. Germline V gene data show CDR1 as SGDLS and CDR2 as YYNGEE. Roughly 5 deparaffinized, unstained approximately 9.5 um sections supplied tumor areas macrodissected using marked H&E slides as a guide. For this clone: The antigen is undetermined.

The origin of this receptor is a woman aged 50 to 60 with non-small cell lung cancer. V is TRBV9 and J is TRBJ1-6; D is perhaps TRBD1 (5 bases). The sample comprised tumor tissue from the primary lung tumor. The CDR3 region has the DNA TGTGCCAGCAGCGTCGGGGGTTTTGATTCACCCCTCCACTTT. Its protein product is CASSVGGFDSPLHF. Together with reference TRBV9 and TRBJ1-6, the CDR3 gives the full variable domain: DSGVTQTPKHLITATGQRVTLRCSPRSGDLSVYWYQQSLDQGLQFLIQYYNGEERAKGNILERFSAQQFPDLHSELNLSSLELGDSALYFCASSVGGFDSPLHFGNGTRLTVT.